A selection of T cell receptor beta chains follows, all from one sample in a study of Graves' ophthalmopathy and Graves' hyperthyroidism. From the multiplex PCR reads, TCRdb called clonotypes with MiXCR, one entry per CDR3 protein. This table holds hundreds of thousands of distinct CDR3 sequences, 35% to 45% found once. The sample consisted of peripheral blood. The receptors here all came from an adult man with Graves' ophthalmopathy. Each CDR3 is given with its conserved first and last residue.

cdr3_length | v_call | cdr3_aa
13 | TRBV5-8 | CASRPRTGVGYTF
16 | TRBV6-1 | CASSEAPPNLGNTIYF
11 | TRBV29-1 | CSVGVGSEAFF
13 | TRBV25-1 | CASIGTANSPLHF
15 | TRBV2 | CASSASPRPRNTIYF
16 | TRBV6-6 | CASSYSGALDFYEQYF
14 | TRBV6-5 | CASSYRGSEAPLHF
14 | TRBV6-5 | CASSYRRSAYEQYF
13 | TRBV20-1 | CSARRAHTYEQYF
17 | TRBV6-5 | CASRPAAGTTANYGYTF
13 | TRBV15 | CATSSQTPGELFF
14 | TRBV12-3/TRBV12-4 | CASSPVGFGTEAFF
13 | TRBV6-6 | CASTPRGAYEQYF
15 | TRBV7-9 | CASSLGVRGGTEAFF
14 | TRBV9 | CASSGWRGGNTIYF
16 | TRBV11-3 | CASSHHQGRGHYEQYF
11 | TRBV10-3 | CAILGGNTIYF
14 | TRBV19 | CATASKGNLYEQYF
15 | TRBV24-1 | CASSPREQGDTEAFF
14 | TRBV20-1 | CSAPPASGTYEQYF
15 | TRBV7-8 | CASSSRVSGANVLTF
14 | TRBV25-1 | CASHISSGANVLTF